A selection of T cell receptor beta chains follows, all from one sample in a study of blood T cell repertoires in COVID-19. Generated by immunoSEQ multiplex PCR, the TCRdb table keeps only in-frame clones and is missing some. The table lists tens of thousands of clones, about nine tenths of them singletons. The sequencing input was peripheral blood. Receptors originate from a woman aged 45-60 years with active or convalescent COVID-19. Both conserved end residues are part of each CDR3. The D gene is left open where the match is weak. Only part of the rows carry a size: once, few, many, or a class if the clone is expanded.

cdr3_length j_call v_call clone_size d_call cdr3_aa cdr3_nt
16 TRBJ2-1 TRBV6-1 NA TRBD1 CASSESGAGGRNEQFF TGTGCCAGCAGTGAATCCGGGGCAGGGGGACGGAATGAGCAGTTCTTC
13 TRBJ1-2 TRBV5-1 NA NA CASSLAPQGGYTF TGCGCCAGCAGTCTAGCGCCCCAAGGAGGCTACACCTTC
13 TRBJ2-1 TRBV2 NA NA CASSVGGAAEQFF TGTGCCAGCAGTGTCGGAGGGGCCGCCGAGCAGTTCTTC
17 TRBJ2-3 TRBV18 NA TRBD2 CASSREAGVYGTDTQYF TGTGCCAGCTCACGGGAAGCGGGAGTGTATGGCACAGATACGCAGTATTTT
14 TRBJ2-3 TRBV9 NA NA CASSFRDSTDTQYF TGTGCCAGCAGCTTCCGGGACTCCACAGATACGCAGTATTTT
16 TRBJ1-1 TRBV11-2 NA NA CASSYLRGHANTEAFF TGTGCCAGCAGCTATCTAAGGGGCCATGCGAACACTGAAGCTTTCTTT
14 TRBJ2-5 TRBV25-1 NA NA CASSDFGRQETQYF TGTGCCAGCAGTGATTTTGGGCGCCAAGAGACCCAGTACTTC
14 TRBJ2-5 TRBV5-4 NA NA CASSLENREETQYF TGTGCCAGCAGCTTGGAAAACAGGGAAGAGACCCAGTACTTC
17 TRBJ2-2 TRBV7-9 NA NA CASSALSSQRRHRELFF TGTGCCAGCAGCGCCCTGTCCAGTCAGCGCCGCCACCGGGAGCTGTTTTTT
15 TRBJ1-2 TRBV9 NA NA CASSVEEGTVYGYTF TGTGCCAGCAGCGTAGAGGAGGGGACGGTCTATGGCTACACCTTC
16 TRBJ1-2 TRBV5-1 NA TRBD1 CASSLGTAHRGYGYTF TGCGCCAGCAGCCTCGGGACAGCCCATAGGGGGTATGGCTACACCTTC
14 TRBJ2-3 TRBV5-1 once TRBD2 CASSLRAGQDTQYF TGCGCCAGCAGCTTGAGAGCGGGGCAAGATACGCAGTATTTT
15 TRBJ2-2 TRBV7-9 NA NA CASSFLTGAPGELFF TGTGCCAGCAGCTTCCTAACGGGAGCCCCCGGGGAGCTGTTTTTT
14 TRBJ1-4 TRBV19 NA NA CARAHRAPEEKLFF TGTGCCAGGGCACACAGGGCACCCGAGGAAAAACTGTTTTTT
13 TRBJ2-1 TRBV30 NA TRBD2 CAWTGLDPNEQFF TGTGCCTGGACGGGACTAGATCCCAATGAGCAGTTCTTC